These 28 T cell receptor beta chains came from one sample sequenced in a study of cytomegalovirus exposure and HLA in healthy donors. The study ran its PCR with 60 Vbeta and 13 Jbeta primers. The protocol was immunoSEQ multiplex PCR, while the TCRdb copy is restricted to in-frame clones and leaves out a portion. The data show about 190,000 clones, 75% to 90% seen once. Source material: PBMCs. The source of these receptors is a woman under 40 in good health and CMV-seronegative.

The J gene is TRBJ2-7, the V gene TRBV7-6; 11 bases align to TRBD2. The length of the CDR3 is 15 residues. The germline V gene encodes CDR1 SGHVS and CDR2 FNYEAQ. The V segment lost 5 bases and the J segment 3 bases; nucleotides outside the gene matches: 6. The DNA of the CDR3 is TGTGCCAGCAGCAATAGACTAGCGGGAATCTACGAGCAGTACTTC. Translating it yields CASSNRLAGIYEQYF.

The chain employs TRBV27 and TRBJ2-2, with a tentative D call TRBD2 (6 bases). The CDR3 consists of 14 residues. Per germline, CDR1 MNHEY and CDR2 SMNVEV (reference sequence). V was trimmed by 2 bases and J by 10 bases, leaving 14 bases between them. In nucleotides, the CDR3 is TGTGCCAGCAGTTTAGCGGGGCCGTTTGTGGAGCTGTTTTTT. The encoded protein is CASSLAGPFVELFF.

The chain employs TRBV7-9 and TRBJ2-5; D is unresolved. V lost 6 bases and J lost 5, with 13 bases in between. Germline values: CDR1 SEHNR, CDR2 FQNEAQ (reference sequence). The CDR3 contains 13 residues. The CDR3 reads CASRMTQRETQYF. The DNA for the CDR3 is TGTGCCAGCAGGATGACTCAGCGTGAGACCCAGTACTTC.

The gene calls are TRBV28 and TRBJ2-7; D is perhaps TRBD2 (5 bases). CDR3 length: 12 residues. The germline V gene encodes CDR1 MDHEN and CDR2 SYDVKM. Trimming pared 5 bases from V and 4 bases from J, leaving 9 bases between. For the CDR3, the DNA is TGTGCCAGCAGTCTACCGGGGTACGAGCAGTACTTC. Translated: CASSLPGYEQYF. Drawing the rest from reference TRBV28 and TRBJ2-7, the complete variable domain is DVKVTQSSRYLVKRTGEKVFLECVQDMDHENMFWYRQDPGLGLRLIYFSYDVKMKEKGDIPEGYSVSREKKERFSLILESASTNQTSMYLCASSLPGYEQYFGPGTRLTVT.

The chain combines TRBV29-1 with TRBJ2-5; TRBD1 might be the D (5 bases). Germline V CDR1 and CDR2: SQVTM, ANQGSEA. The V gene lost 3 bases and the J gene lost 6 bases, with 11 bases spanning the gap. This CDR3 contains 12 residues. DNA for the CDR3: TGCAGCGTTGACGCAGGGAAGAAGACCCAGTACTTC. Translating gives CSVDAGKKTQYF.

The chain has TRBV27 and TRBJ2-3, with no clear D. Deletions cut 1 base from V and 0 bases from J, with 8 bases between. Germline lookup yields CDR1 MNHEY and CDR2 SMNVEV (reference sequence). The CDR3 runs to 15 residues. The DNA for the CDR3 is TGTGCCAGCAGTTTATTCCAAGCTAGCACAGATACGCAGTATTTT. It translates to CASSLFQASTDTQYF.

J is TRBJ1-4 and V is TRBV6-6, with D possibly being TRBD1 (5 bases). Between the trimmed V and J ends, which lost 4 bases and 7 bases, there was a span of 16 bases. This CDR3 region has 15 residues. Per germline, CDR1 MNHNY and CDR2 SVGAGI (reference sequence). As DNA, the CDR3 is TGTGCCAGCAGTTTCACGGACCCAAGGGGTGAAAAACTGTTTTTT. This sequence encodes CASSFTDPRGEKLFF.

The CDR3 DNA sequence: TGTGCCAGCAGCCCCAACCGGCCGGGACTAGCGGGGGATGAGCAGTTCTTC. Its translation is CASSPNRPGLAGDEQFF. V gene TRBV7-9 combines with J gene TRBJ2-1; 14 positions agree with TRBD2. Losses at the gene ends were 5 bases for V and 8 bases for J; bases not matched to a gene: 11. This CDR3 spans 17 amino acids. Germline V gives CDR1 SEHNR, CDR2 FQNEAQ (reference sequence).

The chain employs TRBV6-1 and TRBJ2-5; 7 nucleotides align to TRBD2. Germline CDR1 and CDR2: MNHNS and SASEGT. The CDR3 loop spans 14 amino acids. Germline trimming cut 0 bases from V and 5 bases from J; bases unmatched to any gene: 3. The CDR3, as DNA: TGTGCCAGCAGTGAAGCAACGGGAGGCGAGACCCAGTACTTC. It specifies CASSEATGGETQYF.

As to this clone: One junction end disagrees with the germline gene, perhaps due to a read error. The rearrangement links TRBV7-6 to TRBJ1-2, with D maybe TRBD1 (6 bases). The CDR3 is 12 residues long. Germline V lookup: CDR1 SGHVS, CDR2 FNYEAQ. The CDR3 spells CASSLVEGEKIF. CDR3 coding DNA: TGTGCCAGCAGCTTAGTCGAGGGGGAGAAGATCTTC. Together with reference TRBV7-6 and TRBJ1-2, the CDR3 gives the full variable domain: GAGVSQSPRYKVTKRGQDVALRCDPISGHVSLYWYRQALGQGPEFLTYFNYEAQQDKSGLPNDRFSAERPEGSISTLTIQRTEQRDSAMYRCASSLVEGEKIFGSGTRLTVV.

Here the CDR3 reads CASSYTSSGYEQYF. DNA of the CDR3: TGTGCCAGCAGTTATACATCATCCGGGTACGAGCAGTACTTC. This chain connects TRBV6-6 to TRBJ2-5; D ambiguous. The end of the DNA is better explained by TRBJ2-7, so the J call may be wrong. Per germline, CDR1 MNHNY and CDR2 SVGAGI (reference sequence). The CDR3 spans 14 residues.

The chain links TRBV7-9 to TRBJ2-1; D gene ambiguous. This CDR3 contains 14 residues. Deletions cut 1 base from V and 3 bases from J, with 7 bases between. Germline loops: CDR1 SEHNR, CDR2 FQNEAQ (reference sequence). CDR3 coding DNA: TGTGCCAGCAGCTTAGACGCGGTCTACAATGAGCAGTTCTTC. Translated, it gives CASSLDAVYNEQFF.

V usage is TRBV4-1 and J usage is TRBJ1-2, with 7 nucleotides matching TRBD1. Trimming removed 3 bases from V and 6 bases from J; junction bases left unmatched: 13. The CDR3 is 16 amino acids. CDR1 and CDR2 from the germline V gene are MGHRA and YSYEKL. CDR3 amino acids: CASSHAFGFRGHGYTF. In DNA, the CDR3 is TGCGCCAGCAGCCATGCCTTTGGGTTTAGGGGGCATGGCTACACCTTC.

This rearrangement joins TRBV5-4 to TRBJ2-5; TRBD2 agrees at 9 bases. The V gene end was trimmed by 3 bases and the J gene end by 4 bases; junction bases not matched to a gene: 10. This CDR3 region has 16 residues. The germline gives CDR1 SGHNT, CDR2 YYREEE (reference sequence). Here the CDR3 DNA reads TGTGCCAGCAGCTCCCTGGGACTAGCCGAGAGAGAGACCCAGTACTTC. Its translation is CASSSLGLAERETQYF.

This sequence joins TRBV5-6 and TRBJ1-4, with 9 nucleotides matching TRBD1. Looked up from germline, CDR1 is SGHDT and CDR2 is YYEEEE. Unmatched junction bases numbered 6, after V lost 4 bases and J lost 2 bases. This CDR3 has 16 amino acids. CDR3 coding DNA: TGTGCCAGCAGCATCACAGGGGGCGCGACTAATGAAAAACTGTTTTTT. Translating it yields CASSITGGATNEKLFF.

This chain links TRBV6-1 with TRBJ2-2; D gene unclear. The V end lost 2 bases, the J end lost 6 bases, and 13 bases lay between the germline ends. Germline V CDR1 and CDR2: MNHNS, SASEGT. The CDR3 is 15 residues long. The CDR3, as DNA: TGTGCCAGCAGTGAACTTTTTTCACTCCCCGGGGAGCTGTTTTTT. It translates to CASSELFSLPGELFF.

The genes are TRBV5-4 and TRBJ2-1, with a possible D match to TRBD1 (7 bases). CDR1 is SGHNT and CDR2 is YYREEE in the germline V gene (reference sequence). The CDR3 has 17 residues. V was pared by 4 bases and J by 3 bases, with 20 bases between. Written as DNA, the CDR3 is TGTGCCAGCAGCCCCGGAGGGACAGCTCGAATCTACAATGAGCAGTTCTTC. Residues: CASSPGGTARIYNEQFF.

In its sample, this clone was seen a few times. This chain links TRBV11-3 with TRBJ2-1, with 8 bases aligning to TRBD2. With 5 bases clipped from V and 6 bases from J, the junction kept 9 bases outside the gene matches. This CDR3 comprises 15 residues. Germline CDR1 reads SGHNT; CDR2 reads YENEEA. The CDR3 protein is CASSLSGSRLNEQFF. The CDR3, as DNA: TGTGCCAGCAGCCTCAGCGGGAGTCGGCTCAATGAGCAGTTCTTC. The full variable domain, with the rest looked up from reference TRBV11-3 and TRBJ2-1, is EAGVVQSPRYKIIEKKQPVAFWCNPISGHNTLYWYLQNLGQGPELLIRYENEEAVDDSQLPKDRFSAERLKGVDSTLKIQPAELGDSAVYLCASSLSGSRLNEQFFGPGTRLTVL.

The chain employs TRBV29-1 and TRBJ2-3; D may be TRBD2 (6 bases). Germline loops: CDR1 SQVTM, CDR2 ANQGSEA. The CDR3 has 15 amino acids. Trimming took off 6 bases at V and 1 base at J, with 17 bases between the two ends. The CDR3: CSVGGRSSGTDTQYF. DNA of the CDR3: TGCAGCGTGGGGGGTCGTTCGAGTGGCACAGATACGCAGTATTTT.

This clone came up once. The chain recombines TRBV5-1 with TRBJ1-6; D ambiguous. V gave up 0 bases and J gave up 10 bases, with 11 bases separating them. Germline V gene sequence: CDR1 SGHRS, CDR2 YFSETQ. This CDR3 comprises 14 residues. The CDR3 protein is CASSLAGFGSPLHF. The CDR3 nucleotides are TGCGCCAGCAGCTTGGCCGGGTTCGGATCACCCCTCCACTTT.

The chain uses TRBV15 and TRBJ2-2; 9 positions agree with TRBD1. With 6 bases clipped from V and 5 bases from J, the junction kept 4 bases outside the gene matches. CDR1 LNHNV and CDR2 YYDKDF come from the germline V gene (reference sequence). This CDR3 spans 14 amino acids. CDR3 DNA: TGTGCCACCAGTCGAGGACAGGGGACCGGGGAGCTGTTTTTT. It encodes CATSRGQGTGELFF.

This clone was seen a handful of times. The gene calls are TRBV7-9 and TRBJ1-4; no clear D. Germline values: CDR1 SEHNR, CDR2 FQNEAQ (reference sequence). The CDR3 contains 13 residues. V lost 1 base to trimming and J lost 12 bases, with 12 bases between them. CDR3 in DNA: TGTGCCAGCAGCTTAGAGGGAAGGGAGCAACTGTTTTTT. It codes for CASSLEGREQLFF.

This chain joins TRBV28 and TRBJ2-7; D is perhaps TRBD2 (6 bases). The V end was cut by 6 bases, the J end by 0 bases, with 12 bases between. This CDR3 is 14 amino acids long. Germline CDR1 reads MDHEN; CDR2 reads SYDVKM. Here the CDR3 reads CASREGLSSYEQYF. The CDR3 DNA reads as TGTGCCAGCAGGGAGGGCCTAAGCTCCTACGAGCAGTACTTC.

This rearrangement joins TRBV6-6 to TRBJ1-4, with D possibly matching TRBD1 (6 bases). V was clipped by 4 bases and J by 8 bases, with 17 bases between them. The CDR3 extends over 15 amino acids. CDR1 MNHNY and CDR2 SVGAGI come from the germline V gene (reference sequence). The CDR3 sequence: CASSSVEGGGEKLFF. CDR3 bases: TGTGCCAGCAGTTCGGTCGAGGGGGGGGGAGAAAAACTGTTTTTT.

V usage is TRBV5-4 and J usage is TRBJ1-1, with D perhaps TRBD1 (6 bases). Looked up from germline, CDR1 is SGHNT and CDR2 is YYREEE (reference sequence). The CDR3 consists of 14 residues. V was clipped by 4 bases and J by 8 bases, with 18 bases between them. In nucleotides, the CDR3 is TGTGCCAGCAGCCTCGGCGGGGGGCGCACAGAAGCTTTCTTT. Protein product: CASSLGGGRTEAFF.

In the case of this clone: One end of the junction fails to match germline, which may point to a read error. V is TRBV7-9 and J is TRBJ2-6, with D perhaps TRBD2 (6 bases). The CDR3 contains 18 residues. The germline gives CDR1 SEHNR, CDR2 FQNEAQ (reference sequence). The DNA of the CDR3 is TGTTCCAGCAGTTTTCCCGGGAGAAGGATCTCCGGGGCCAACGTCCTGACTTTC. Translating gives CSSSFPGRRISGANVLTF. The complete variable domain, with remaining parts taken from reference TRBV7-9 and TRBJ2-6, reads DTGVSQNPRHKITKRGQNVTFRCDPISEHNRLYWYRQTLGQGPEFLTYFQNEAQLEKSRLLSDRFSAERPKGSFSTLEIQRTEQGDSAMYLCSSSFPGRRISGANVLTFGAGSRLTVL.

V is TRBV18 and J is TRBJ2-7, with 7 bases matching TRBD1. J gave up 0 bases and V 2 bases, and 1 base lay outside the gene matches. The length of the CDR3 is 14 residues. Germline CDR1 KGHSH, CDR2 LQKENI. The CDR3 DNA reads as TGTGCCAGCTCACCAAGGGACAGCTCCTACGAGCAGTACTTC. Amino acid sequence: CASSPRDSSYEQYF.

The DNA of the CDR3 is TGCGCCAGCAGCTTGATGGGCGCCGGCACTGAAGCTTTCTTT. As protein: CASSLMGAGTEAFF. J is TRBJ1-1 and V is TRBV5-1; D uncertain. The CDR3 extends over 14 amino acids. Germline CDR1 is SGHRS and CDR2 is YFSETQ. Deletions cut 1 base from V and 4 bases from J, with 11 bases between.